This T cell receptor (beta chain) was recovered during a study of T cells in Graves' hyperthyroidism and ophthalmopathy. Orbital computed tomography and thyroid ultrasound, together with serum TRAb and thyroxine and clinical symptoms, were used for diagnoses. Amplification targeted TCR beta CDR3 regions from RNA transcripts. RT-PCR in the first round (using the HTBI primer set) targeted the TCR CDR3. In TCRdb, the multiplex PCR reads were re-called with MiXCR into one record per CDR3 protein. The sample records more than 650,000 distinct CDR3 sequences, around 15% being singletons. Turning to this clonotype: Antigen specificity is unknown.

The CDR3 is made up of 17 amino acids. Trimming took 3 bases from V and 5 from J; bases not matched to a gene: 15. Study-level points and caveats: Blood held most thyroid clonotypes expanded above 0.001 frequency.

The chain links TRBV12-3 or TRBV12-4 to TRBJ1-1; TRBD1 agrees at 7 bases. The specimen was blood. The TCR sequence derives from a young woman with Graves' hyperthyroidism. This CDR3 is CASSLGWGEGASTEAFF. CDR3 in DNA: TGTGCCAGCAGTTTGGGTTGGGGGGAGGGGGCTTCGACTGAAGCTTTCTTT.